The 26 T cell receptor beta chains below were found in one sample sequenced in a study of OX40 agonist ivuxolimab in advanced cancers. The table came from immunoSEQ multiplex PCR; TCRdb's copy has only in-frame clones and leaves some out. The sample lists tens of thousands of clones; roughly nine tenths were seen once. The sequencing used CD4+ or CD8+ T cells sorted from blood, collected in a trial of the OX40 agonist ivuxolimab. The receptors were sampled from an adult with an advanced solid tumor such as melanoma, head and neck, liver or kidney cancer.

This clone appeared once. This rearrangement joins TRBV2 to TRBJ2-7; D ambiguous. Trimming removed 1 base at V and 2 bases at J, with 9 bases between. Germline V gives CDR1 SNHLY, CDR2 FYNNEI. The CDR3 covers 14 residues. The CDR3 region is CASSEGRFPYEQYF. The CDR3 bases are TGTGCCAGCAGTGAAGGCAGGTTTCCCTACGAGCAGTACTTC.

The V gene is TRBV27, the J gene TRBJ2-7, with a weak D call TRBD2 (5 bases). Deletions cut 3 bases from V and 3 bases from J, with 12 bases between. Germline-derived CDR1 and CDR2 are MNHEY and SMNVEV (reference sequence). The CDR3 runs to 14 residues. Written as DNA, the CDR3 is TGTGCCAGCAGTTTCCAGGACTCCAACTACGAGCAGTACTTC. Its translation is CASSFQDSNYEQYF.

This clone was found once. V and J are TRBV7-7 and TRBJ2-2; D is unclear. This CDR3 is built from 14 residues. From germline, CDR1 is SSHAT and CDR2 FNYEAQ (reference sequence). V was clipped by 3 bases and J by 4 bases, with 9 bases between them. CDR3 loop: CASSFRMGTGELFF. CDR3 bases: TGTGCCAGCAGCTTTAGAATGGGCACCGGGGAGCTGTTTTTT.

The chain links TRBV27 to TRBJ2-7, with a possible D match to TRBD2 (5 bases). The germline V and J ends were trimmed by 5 bases and 0 bases, with 11 bases remaining between them. The CDR3 has 14 residues. Germline CDR1 MNHEY, CDR2 SMNVEV (reference sequence). The chain's CDR3 is CASSMVGSSYEQYF. The CDR3 DNA follows: TGTGCCAGCAGTATGGTGGGGAGCTCCTACGAGCAGTACTTC.

J is TRBJ2-2 and V is TRBV7-3, with D perhaps given as TRBD1 or TRBD2 (5 bases each). Germline V CDR1 and CDR2: SGHTA, FQGTGA. The CDR3 consists of 13 residues. The germline V and J ends were trimmed by 5 bases and 6 bases, with 10 bases remaining between them. The DNA for the CDR3 is TGTGCCAGCAGCCGCGTGGGGGCCGGGGAGCTGTTTTTT. Its translation is CASSRVGAGELFF. Full variable domain (outside the CDR3, taken from reference TRBV7-3 and TRBJ2-2): GAGVSQTPSNKVTEKGKYVELRCDPISGHTALYWYRQSLGQGPEFLIYFQGTGAADDSGLPNDRFFAVRPEGSVSTLKIQRTERGDSAVYLCASSRVGAGELFFGEGSRLTVL.

This chain links TRBV7-9 with TRBJ2-7; TRBD1 agrees at 7 bases. Germline assignment: CDR1 SEHNR and CDR2 FQNEAQ (reference sequence). The ends lost 7 bases at V and 6 bases at J; junction bases unmatched: 9. The CDR3 contains 13 residues. The CDR3 here is CASNQGQSFEQYF. CDR3 DNA: TGTGCCAGCAATCAGGGACAGTCTTTCGAGCAGTACTTC.

Remarks on this clone: Different DNA sequences within this sample yield the same CDR3. The chain links TRBV29-1 to TRBJ2-7; D might be TRBD1 (5 bases). The V gene lost 4 bases and the J gene lost 2 bases, with 9 bases spanning the gap. The CDR3 contains 12 residues. Germline V gene sequence: CDR1 SQVTM, CDR2 ANQGSEA. The CDR3 sequence: CSVVAGPYEQYF. DNA of the CDR3: TGCAGCGTTGTGGCAGGGCCCTACGAGCAGTACTTC.

The chain is built from TRBV19 and TRBJ2-1; 10 nucleotides agree with TRBD2. J gave up 7 bases and V 6 bases, and 6 bases lay outside the gene matches. Germline CDR1 reads LNHDA; CDR2 reads SQIVND (reference sequence). The CDR3 is 14 residues long. This CDR3 reads CASRSGRDENEQFF. The CDR3 nucleotides are TGTGCCAGTAGGAGCGGGAGGGACGAAAATGAGCAGTTCTTC.

The chain is built from TRBV6-5 and TRBJ2-1; 12 positions match TRBD2. V gave up 4 bases and J gave up 7 bases; unmatched junction bases: 8. This CDR3 region has 16 residues. The germline gives CDR1 MNHEY, CDR2 SVGAGI. Here the CDR3 DNA reads TGTGCCAGCAGTTTACTAGCGGGAGGCACTTTGAATGAGCAGTTCTTC. It specifies CASSLLAGGTLNEQFF.

The V gene is TRBV4-1, the J gene TRBJ1-5; D is ambiguous. The CDR3 runs 15 residues. Between the trimmed V and J ends, which lost 5 bases and 1 base, there was a span of 12 bases. Germline V gives CDR1 MGHRA, CDR2 YSYEKL. CDR3 in amino acids: CASSSTDWSNQPQHF. CDR3 bases: TGCGCCAGCAGCTCAACGGACTGGAGCAATCAGCCCCAGCATTTT.

The chain links TRBV27 to TRBJ2-7; 10 bases line up with TRBD2. The J segment lost 3 bases and the V segment lost 2 bases, leaving 4 bases of the junction unmatched. Germline V gene lookup returns CDR1 MNHEY and CDR2 SMNVEV (reference sequence). This CDR3 spans 15 amino acids. The CDR3 sequence: CASSLGAGGVYEQYF. The CDR3 nucleotides read TGTGCCAGCAGTTTAGGAGCGGGGGGGGTCTACGAGCAGTACTTC.

This chain joins TRBV10-1 and TRBJ1-5; 8 bases agree with TRBD1. With 10 bases clipped from V and 6 bases from J, the junction kept 20 bases outside the gene matches. Germline V gives CDR1 WNHNN, CDR2 SYGVQD (reference sequence). CDR3 length: 17 amino acids. CDR3 in amino acids: CATRIKTGDVFCQPQHF. DNA for the CDR3: TGCGCCACCCGTATTAAGACAGGGGATGTCTTTTGTCAGCCCCAGCATTTT.

The CDR3 region is CASSFPGETQYF. CDR3 nucleotide sequence: TGTGCCAGCAGTTTCCCGGGGGAGACCCAGTACTTC. The chain couples TRBV27 to TRBJ2-5; D possibly corresponds to TRBD2 (5 bases). CDR1 and CDR2 (germline): MNHEY, SMNVEV (reference sequence). Trimming removed 3 bases at V and 5 bases at J, with 7 bases between. The CDR3 consists of 12 residues.

V usage is TRBV19 and J usage is TRBJ1-2; D not resolved. The CDR3 runs to 13 residues. V was trimmed by 7 bases and J by 3 bases, leaving 12 bases between them. In germline, CDR1 is LNHDA, CDR2 SQIVND (reference sequence). The CDR3 here is CASNINPDYGYTF. CDR3 DNA: TGTGCCAGTAACATTAACCCGGACTATGGCTACACCTTC.

This clone showed up just once. The V and J genes are TRBV29-1 and TRBJ2-5, with a tentative D call TRBD1 (6 bases). Germline V gene lookup returns CDR1 SQVTM and CDR2 ANQGSEA. V was shortened by 4 bases and J by 4 bases, with 16 bases between the two germline ends. The CDR3 contains 14 residues. CDR3 in amino acids: CSVALTGLGETQYF. CDR3 bases: TGCAGCGTTGCCCTCACAGGGCTGGGAGAGACCCAGTACTTC.

The chain employs TRBV11-2 and TRBJ2-3; perhaps TRBD1 as D (6 bases). The CDR3 consists of 17 residues. Trimming shortened V by 5 bases and J by 0 bases, and 18 bases separated the two germline ends. From germline, CDR1 is SGHAT and CDR2 FQNNGV. CDR3 nucleotide sequence: TGTGCCAGCAGCCCACTGGGGGCTGCCTCTAGCACAGATACGCAGTATTTT. Translating gives CASSPLGAASSTDTQYF.

This clone was seen once. The chain recombines TRBV7-8 with TRBJ2-7; 9 bases map to TRBD1. The CDR3 length is 14 residues. CDR1 and CDR2 (germline): SGHVS, FQNEAQ. With V trimmed by 5 bases and J by 4 bases, 6 bases remained unmatched. The CDR3 region has the DNA TGTGCCAGCAGCCACTTAGGACAGGGGTACGAGCAGTACTTC. This translates into CASSHLGQGYEQYF.

This chain joins TRBV5-8 and TRBJ2-1; D not certain. From germline, CDR1 is SGHTS and CDR2 YDEGEE. Trimming cost V 0 bases and J 7 bases, with 8 bases left between them. The CDR3 is 13 residues long. CDR3 loop: CASSLGLGNEQFF. CDR3 in DNA: TGTGCCAGCAGCTTGGGGTTAGGGAATGAGCAGTTCTTC.

The chain employs TRBV7-9 and TRBJ1-5, with D perhaps matching TRBD1 (5 bases). Germline lookup yields CDR1 SEHNR and CDR2 FQNEAQ (reference sequence). V was cut by 5 bases and J by 4 bases, with 12 bases left in between. The CDR3 sequence is 14 residues long. The CDR3 region has the DNA TGTGCCAGCAGCCCGGGAGGGGAGAATCAGCCCCAGCATTTT. Its translation is CASSPGGENQPQHF.

This clone was seen only a few times. The V and J genes are TRBV9 and TRBJ1-1, with D possibly being TRBD1 (5 bases). The V gene lost 7 bases and the J gene lost 7 bases, with 14 bases spanning the gap. The CDR3 extends over 12 amino acids. Germline V gene lookup returns CDR1 SGDLS and CDR2 YYNGEE. DNA for the CDR3: TGTGCCAGCGGACTAGCGACAGATGAAGCTTTCTTT. Translated: CASGLATDEAFF.

The chain uses TRBV29-1 and TRBJ2-7; 8 bases line up with TRBD1. CDR1 is SQVTM, CDR2 ANQGSEA, per germline. Trimming cost V 4 bases and J 5 bases; bases outside gene matches: 7. This CDR3 comprises 13 residues. CDR3 sequence: CSVVRTGRHEQYF. DNA of the CDR3: TGCAGCGTTGTCCGGACAGGGAGGCACGAGCAGTACTTC.

This clone has a handful of counts. This sequence joins TRBV27 and TRBJ2-7, with a possible D match to TRBD2 (6 bases). This CDR3 has 15 amino acids. CDR1 and CDR2 from the germline V gene are MNHEY and SMNVEV (reference sequence). V gave up 8 bases and J gave up 0 bases, with 17 bases separating them. The CDR3 loop is CASCPGLAPSYEQYF. The CDR3 DNA reads as TGTGCCAGCTGCCCAGGCCTAGCGCCCTCCTACGAGCAGTACTTC.

The chain is built from TRBV28 and TRBJ2-3, with D uncertain. There are 13 residues in the CDR3. Trimming removed 2 bases at V and 4 bases at J, with 7 bases between. Germline values: CDR1 MDHEN, CDR2 SYDVKM. CDR3 in DNA: TGTGCCAGCAGTTTAAGGTGGGCAGATACGCAGTATTTT. Translating gives CASSLRWADTQYF.

The table lists this clone with a count of one. In DNA, the CDR3 is TGCGCCAGCAGCTTCGGGATCCAATACGAGCAGTACTTC. Translated, it gives CASSFGIQYEQYF. The J gene is TRBJ2-7, the V gene TRBV5-1; TRBD2 is a possible D gene (5 bases). Germline V gene data show CDR1 as SGHRS and CDR2 as YFSETQ. The CDR3 is 13 residues long. V was clipped by 2 bases and J by 4 bases, with 10 bases between them.

Here the CDR3 reads CASSQTVLTSGVNTGELFF. The CDR3 coding sequence is TGCGCCAGCAGCCAAACAGTCTTAACTAGCGGGGTAAACACCGGGGAGCTGTTTTTT. The chain employs TRBV4-1 and TRBJ2-2; 10 positions agree with TRBD2. Germline trimming cut 2 bases from V and 2 bases from J; bases unmatched to any gene: 11. This CDR3 comprises 19 residues. The germline V gene has CDR1 MGHRA and CDR2 YSYEKL.

The chain employs TRBV29-1 and TRBJ2-4; 10 nucleotides match TRBD2. The V and J ends lost 7 bases and 0 bases, in that order; junction bases with no gene match: 12. There are 17 residues in the CDR3. CDR1 and CDR2 (germline): SQVTM, ANQGSEA. The CDR3 is CSARTSGDFLAKNIQYF. The CDR3 bases are TGCAGCGCCCGGACTAGCGGAGATTTTCTAGCCAAAAACATTCAGTACTTC. Full variable domain (rest looked up from reference TRBV29-1 and TRBJ2-4): SAVISQKPSRDICQRGTSLTIQCQVDSQVTMMFWYRQQPGQSLTLIATANQGSEATYESGFVIDKFPISRPNLTFSTLTVSNMSPEDSSIYLCSARTSGDFLAKNIQYFGAGTRLSVL.